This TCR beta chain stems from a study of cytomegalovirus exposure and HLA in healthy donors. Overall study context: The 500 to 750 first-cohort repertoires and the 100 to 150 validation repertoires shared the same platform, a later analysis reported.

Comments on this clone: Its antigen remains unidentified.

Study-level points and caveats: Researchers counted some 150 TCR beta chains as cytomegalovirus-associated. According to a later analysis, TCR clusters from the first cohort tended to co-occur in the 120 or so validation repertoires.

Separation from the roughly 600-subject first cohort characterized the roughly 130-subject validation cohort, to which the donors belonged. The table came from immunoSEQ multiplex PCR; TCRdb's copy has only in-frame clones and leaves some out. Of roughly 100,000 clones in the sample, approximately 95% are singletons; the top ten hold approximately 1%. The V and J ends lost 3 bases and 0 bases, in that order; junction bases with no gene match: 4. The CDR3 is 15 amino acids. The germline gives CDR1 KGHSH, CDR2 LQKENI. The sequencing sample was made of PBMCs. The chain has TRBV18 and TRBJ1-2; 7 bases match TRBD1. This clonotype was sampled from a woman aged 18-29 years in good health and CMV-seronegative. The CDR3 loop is CASSPRDSTNYGYTF. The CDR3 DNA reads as TGTGCCAGCTCACCCCGGGACAGTACTAACTATGGCTACACCTTC.